The 2 T cell receptor beta chains presented below share a single source sample, sequenced in a study of blood T cell repertoires in COVID-19. The assay was immunoSEQ multiplex PCR, and TCRdb's table has in-frame clones only and misses some. The sample contains 150,000 or so clones, approximately 79% of which appear only once. Sequenced material: PBMCs or T cells enriched from blood (not recorded which). The receptors derive from a woman aged 45-59 years who had recovered from COVID-19.

In this sample, this clone turned up a few times. The chain links TRBV30 to TRBJ1-1; no clear D. CDR1 is GTSNPN, CDR2 SVGIG, per germline (reference sequence). V was clipped by 8 bases and J by 1 base, with 17 bases between them. The CDR3 length is 14 residues. The CDR3 DNA sequence: TGTGCCCTAACCGTCGTGAGGGCGAACACTGAAGCTTTCTTT. This gives the protein CALTVVRANTEAFF.

This CDR3 reads CAIKGTGDEQYF. DNA for the CDR3: TGTGCCATCAAAGGGACAGGGGACGAGCAGTACTTC. The rearrangement joins TRBV10-3 to TRBJ2-7; TRBD1 agrees at 10 bases. After removal of 7 bases from V and 5 bases from J, the junction contained 2 bases not matched to a gene. Looked up from germline, CDR1 is ENHRY and CDR2 is SYGVKD. CDR3 length equals 12 residues.